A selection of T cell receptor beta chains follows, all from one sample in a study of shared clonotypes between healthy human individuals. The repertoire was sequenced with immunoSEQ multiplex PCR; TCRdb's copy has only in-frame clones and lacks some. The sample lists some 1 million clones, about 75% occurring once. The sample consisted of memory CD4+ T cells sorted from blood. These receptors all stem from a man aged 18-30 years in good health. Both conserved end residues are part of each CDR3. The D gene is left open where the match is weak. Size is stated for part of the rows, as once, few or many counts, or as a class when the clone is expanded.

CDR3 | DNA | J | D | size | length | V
CASRPTGRSTGELFF | TGCGCCAGCAGACCGACAGGGCGTAGCACCGGGGAGCTGTTTTTT | TRBJ2-2 | TRBD1 | . | 15 | TRBV5-1
CASSTEAGPSSGANVLTF | TGCGCCAGCAGCACGGAGGCGGGCCCTAGCTCTGGGGCCAACGTCCTGACTTTC | TRBJ2-6 | . | . | 18 | TRBV5-1
CAWSAVGEGKLFF | TGTGCCTGGAGTGCCGTGGGGGAAGGAAAACTGTTTTTT | TRBJ1-4 | . | few | 13 | TRBV30
CASSSSLGYQPQHF | TGTGCCAGCAGCTCCTCACTGGGCTATCAGCCCCAGCATTTT | TRBJ1-5 | . | . | 14 | TRBV7-9
CASSQDGTGGPSNNSPLHF | TGCGCCAGCAGCCAAGATGGGACAGGGGGACCCTCTAATAATTCACCCCTCCACTTT | TRBJ1-6 | TRBD1 | few | 19 | TRBV4-1
CASSLTTVEKLFF | TGTGCCAGCAGCTTGACGACTGTTGAAAAACTGTTTTTT | TRBJ1-4 | . | . | 13 | TRBV5-6
CASSWGRDSNSPLHF | TGCGCCAGCAGCTGGGGGCGGGACAGTAATTCACCCCTCCACTTT | TRBJ1-6 | TRBD1 | . | 15 | TRBV5-1
CAWRTTRTGELFF | TGTGCCTGGAGGACCACCCGGACCGGGGAGCTGTTTTTT | TRBJ2-2 | . | . | 13 | TRBV30
CASSSGAVVYQPQHF | TGTGCCAGCAGTTCAGGGGCGGTAGTATATCAGCCCCAGCATTTT | TRBJ1-5 | . | . | 15 | TRBV7-8
CASSENQGKAYEQYF | TGTGCCAGCAGCGAGAATCAGGGGAAAGCCTACGAGCAGTACTTC | TRBJ2-7 | . | . | 15 | TRBV7-2
CASSVAQRGGTLHF | TGTGCCAGCAGCGTAGCACAAAGAGGTGGGACCCTCCACTTT | TRBJ1-6 | . | few | 14 | TRBV9
CAWSVGTGLYGYTF | TGTGCCTGGAGTGTCGGGACAGGGTTGTATGGCTACACCTTC | TRBJ1-2 | TRBD1 | once | 14 | TRBV30
CASSLGQGFRVGETQYF | TGTGCCAGCAGCTTAGGCCAGGGGTTTAGGGTCGGGGAGACCCAGTACTTC | TRBJ2-5 | . | once | 17 | TRBV7-2
CASRPMASSGGYEQYF | TGTGCCAGCAGACCTATGGCTAGCTCGGGGGGATACGAGCAGTACTTC | TRBJ2-7 | TRBD2 | . | 16 | TRBV2
CASSSDVPLTRQFF | TGTGCCAGCAGCTCCGACGTGCCACTTACTCGGCAGTTCTTC | TRBJ2-1 | . | once | 14 | TRBV7-3
CASSPLQGAPTDTQYF | TGTGCCAGCAGCCCCCTACAGGGGGCGCCGACAGATACGCAGTATTTT | TRBJ2-3 | TRBD1 | few | 16 | TRBV11-2
CASSQGLAGAYEQYF | TGTGCCAGCAGCCAAGGGCTAGCGGGGGCCTACGAGCAGTACTTC | TRBJ2-7 | TRBD2 | . | 15 | TRBV4-2
CASRPAGGRTEAFF | TGTGCCAGCAGACCAGCGGGGGGGCGAACTGAAGCTTTCTTT | TRBJ1-1 | . | . | 14 | TRBV7-2
CASSPTFGVGTEAFF | TGTGCCAGCAGCCCGACCTTTGGGGTAGGCACTGAAGCTTTCTTT | TRBJ1-1 | . | . | 15 | TRBV7-2
CASSLAVSSYEQYF | TGTGCCAGCAGCTTAGCGGTCAGCTCCTACGAGCAGTACTTC | TRBJ2-7 | . | . | 14 | TRBV7-2
CASSPTRLAGEQYF | TGTGCCAGCAGTCCAACTAGACTAGCCGGCGAGCAGTACTTC | TRBJ2-7 | TRBD2 | . | 14 | TRBV27
CASSLGPSSYEQYF | TGTGCCAGCAGTTTGGGACCGTCCTCCTACGAGCAGTACTTC | TRBJ2-7 | . | . | 14 | TRBV6-6
CASSFRGASYEQYF | TGTGCCAGCAGCTTTCGGGGGGCTTCTTACGAGCAGTACTTC | TRBJ2-7 | . | . | 14 | TRBV5-6
CASSLRTGEDTQYF | TGCGCCAGCAGCCTACGGACTGGGGAAGATACGCAGTATTTT | TRBJ2-3 | . | . | 14 | TRBV5-1
CAWSKGGTSNQPQHF | TGTGCCTGGAGCAAGGGGGGGACGAGCAATCAGCCCCAGCATTTT | TRBJ1-5 | . | . | 15 | TRBV30
CASSKAYEQYF | TGTGCCAGCAGCAAAGCCTACGAGCAGTACTTC | TRBJ2-7 | . | . | 11 | TRBV11-2
CASSKAVIRQGYTF | TGTGCCAGCAGCAAAGCTGTGATCAGACAGGGCTACACCTTC | TRBJ1-2 | . | . | 14 | TRBV21-1
CASREFTEAFF | TGCGCCAGCAGGGAGTTCACTGAAGCTTTCTTT | TRBJ1-1 | . | . | 11 | TRBV5-1
CASSLTGSTDTQYF | TGTGCCAGCAGCTTGACGGGGTCCACAGATACGCAGTATTTT | TRBJ2-3 | . | . | 14 | TRBV7-6
CASSLGRGGTEAFF | TGTGCCAGCAGCCTCGGCAGGGGTGGCACTGAAGCTTTCTTT | TRBJ1-1 | . | . | 14 | TRBV7-9
CASSLGVSGYGYTF | TGTGCCAGCAGCTTAGGGGTGTCCGGCTATGGCTACACCTTC | TRBJ1-2 | . | . | 14 | TRBV7-2
CASSANHQNTEAFF | TGTGCCAGCAGTGCCAATCATCAGAACACTGAAGCTTTCTTT | TRBJ1-1 | . | . | 14 | TRBV6-1
CASSSSKNIQYF | TGTGCCAGCAGTTCCTCCAAAAACATTCAGTACTTC | TRBJ2-4 | . | few | 12 | TRBV27
CASSLGGLKETQYF | TGCGCCAGCAGCTTGGGAGGGTTAAAAGAGACCCAGTACTTC | TRBJ2-5 | . | few | 14 | TRBV5-1
CASSIWAGVTQYF | TGTGCCAGTAGTATCTGGGCCGGGGTTACGCAGTATTTT | TRBJ2-3 | . | . | 13 | TRBV19
CAGTTGGYEKLFF | TGTGCCGGAACAACAGGGGGCTATGAAAAACTGTTTTTT | TRBJ1-4 | TRBD1 | . | 13 | TRBV30
CASTVSSYNSPLHF | TGTGCCAGCACCGTGTCCTCCTATAATTCACCCCTCCACTTT | TRBJ1-6 | . | . | 14 | TRBV13
CASSLSLAGLNTGELFF | TGTGCCAGCAGCTTGTCCTTAGCGGGGCTCAACACCGGGGAGCTGTTTTTT | TRBJ2-2 | TRBD2 | . | 17 | TRBV5-5
CAISLAGLMGNEQFF | TGTGCCATCAGTTTGGCGGGATTGATGGGGAATGAGCAGTTCTTC | TRBJ2-1 | . | . | 15 | TRBV10-3
CAWSGQGITGELFF | TGTGCCTGGAGTGGACAGGGGATCACCGGGGAGCTGTTTTTT | TRBJ2-2 | TRBD1 | once | 14 | TRBV30
CASIEPGQGAREQYF | TGCGCCAGCATCGAACCCGGACAGGGGGCGAGAGAGCAGTACTTC | TRBJ2-7 | TRBD1 | . | 15 | TRBV10-2
CASSQAEGAPSYEQYF | TGCGCCAGCAGCCAAGCCGAGGGAGCTCCCTCCTACGAGCAGTACTTC | TRBJ2-7 | . | few | 16 | TRBV4-3
CASTTGTVSYEQYF | TGCGCCAGCACCACCGGGACAGTCTCCTACGAGCAGTACTTC | TRBJ2-7 | TRBD1 | . | 14 | TRBV5-1
CASSRPGQGNQPQHF | TGTGCCAGCAGTCGTCCGGGACAGGGTAATCAGCCCCAGCATTTT | TRBJ1-5 | TRBD1 | . | 15 | TRBV28
CASCSGLGYEQYF | TGTGCCAGCTGCAGCGGCCTTGGTTACGAGCAGTACTTC | TRBJ2-7 | . | . | 13 | TRBV28
CASSESGGGTETQYF | TGTGCCAGCAGTGAGTCAGGGGGAGGTACGGAGACCCAGTACTTC | TRBJ2-5 | . | once | 15 | TRBV6-1
CASRPSGSFVEQYF | TGTGCCAGCAGGCCTAGCGGGAGTTTTGTCGAGCAGTACTTC | TRBJ2-7 | TRBD2 | . | 14 | TRBV25-1
CASSLELAVGNEQFF | TGCGCCAGCAGCTTGGAACTAGCAGTCGGCAATGAGCAGTTCTTC | TRBJ2-1 | . | few | 15 | TRBV5-1
CASSLQGSYSPLHF | TGTGCCAGCAGCTTACAGGGCAGTTATTCACCCCTCCACTTT | TRBJ1-6 | . | . | 14 | TRBV7-8
CSVVSPETQYF | TGCAGCGTTGTTTCCCCAGAGACCCAGTACTTC | TRBJ2-5 | . | . | 11 | TRBV29-1